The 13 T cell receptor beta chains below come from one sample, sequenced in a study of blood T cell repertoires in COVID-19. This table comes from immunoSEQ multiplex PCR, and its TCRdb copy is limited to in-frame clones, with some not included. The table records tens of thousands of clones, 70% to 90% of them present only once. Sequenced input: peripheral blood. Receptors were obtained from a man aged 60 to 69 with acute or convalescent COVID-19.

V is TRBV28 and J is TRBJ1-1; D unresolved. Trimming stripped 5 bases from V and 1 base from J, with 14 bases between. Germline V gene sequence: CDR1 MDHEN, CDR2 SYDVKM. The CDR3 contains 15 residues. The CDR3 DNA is TGTGCCAGCAGTCCCAGAGCGGAGAAGAACACTGAAGCTTTCTTT. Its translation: CASSPRAEKNTEAFF. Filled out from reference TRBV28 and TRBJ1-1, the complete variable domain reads DVKVTQSSRYLVKRTGEKVFLECVQDMDHENMFWYRQDPGLGLRLIYFSYDVKMKEKGDIPEGYSVSREKKERFSLILESASTNQTSMYLCASSPRAEKNTEAFFGQGTRLTVV.

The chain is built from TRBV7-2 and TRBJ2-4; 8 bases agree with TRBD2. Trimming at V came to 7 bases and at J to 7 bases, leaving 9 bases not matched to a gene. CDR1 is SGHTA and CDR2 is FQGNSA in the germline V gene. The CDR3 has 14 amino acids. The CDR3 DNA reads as TGTGCCAGCACCCTTCAGGCTAGCGGGAACATTCAGTACTTC. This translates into CASTLQASGNIQYF.

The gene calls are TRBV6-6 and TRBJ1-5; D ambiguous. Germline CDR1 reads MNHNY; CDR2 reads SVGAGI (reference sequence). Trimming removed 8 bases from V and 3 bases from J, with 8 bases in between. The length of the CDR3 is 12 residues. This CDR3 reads CASGPSNQPQHF. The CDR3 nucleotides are TGTGCCAGCGGGCCCTCCAATCAGCCCCAGCATTTT.

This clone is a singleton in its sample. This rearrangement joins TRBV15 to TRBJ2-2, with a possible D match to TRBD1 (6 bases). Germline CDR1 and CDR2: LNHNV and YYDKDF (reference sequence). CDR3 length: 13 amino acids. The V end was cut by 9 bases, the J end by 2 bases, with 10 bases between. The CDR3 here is CATGTSNTGELFF. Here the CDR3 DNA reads TGTGCCACAGGGACATCCAACACCGGGGAGCTGTTTTTT.

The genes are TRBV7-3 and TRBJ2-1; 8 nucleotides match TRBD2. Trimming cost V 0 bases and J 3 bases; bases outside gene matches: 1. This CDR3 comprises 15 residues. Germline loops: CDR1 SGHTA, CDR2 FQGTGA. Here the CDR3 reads CASSLTAGGYNEQFF. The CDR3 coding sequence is TGTGCCAGCAGCTTAACTGCGGGGGGCTACAATGAGCAGTTCTTC.

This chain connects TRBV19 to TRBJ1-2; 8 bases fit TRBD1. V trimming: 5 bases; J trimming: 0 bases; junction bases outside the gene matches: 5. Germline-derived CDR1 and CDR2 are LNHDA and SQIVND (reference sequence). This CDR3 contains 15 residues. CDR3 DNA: TGTGCCAGTAGTCCGGGGACAGGACCTAACTATGGCTACACCTTC. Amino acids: CASSPGTGPNYGYTF.

In DNA form, the CDR3 reads TGTGCCAGCAGTCCGGGACTAGCGGCTAGCACAGATACGCAGTATTTT. It encodes CASSPGLAASTDTQYF. This chain joins TRBV6-2 or TRBV6-3 and TRBJ2-3; 11 bases agree with TRBD2. CDR1 and CDR2 from the germline V gene are MNHEY and SVGEGT. CDR3 size: 16 residues. With 5 bases clipped from V and 0 bases from J, the junction kept 4 bases outside the gene matches.

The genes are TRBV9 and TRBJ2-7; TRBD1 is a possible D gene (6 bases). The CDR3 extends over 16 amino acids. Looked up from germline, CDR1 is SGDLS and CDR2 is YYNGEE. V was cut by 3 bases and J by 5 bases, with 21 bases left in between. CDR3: CASSAQLGGRRDEQYF. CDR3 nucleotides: TGTGCCAGCAGCGCCCAGTTAGGGGGACGTCGGGACGAGCAGTACTTC.

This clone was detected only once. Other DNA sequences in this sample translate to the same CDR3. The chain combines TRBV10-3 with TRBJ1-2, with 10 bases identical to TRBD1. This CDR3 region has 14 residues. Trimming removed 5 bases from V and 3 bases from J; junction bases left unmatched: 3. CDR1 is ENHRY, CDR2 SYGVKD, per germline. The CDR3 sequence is CAISLGQGDYGYTF. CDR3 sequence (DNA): TGTGCCATCAGTCTCGGACAGGGGGACTATGGCTACACCTTC.

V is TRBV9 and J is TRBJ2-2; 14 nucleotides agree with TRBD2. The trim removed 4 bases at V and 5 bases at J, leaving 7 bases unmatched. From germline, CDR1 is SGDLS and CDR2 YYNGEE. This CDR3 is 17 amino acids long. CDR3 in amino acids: CASSPPGLAGVTGELFF. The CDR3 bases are TGTGCCAGCAGCCCTCCGGGACTAGCGGGGGTAACCGGGGAGCTGTTTTTT.

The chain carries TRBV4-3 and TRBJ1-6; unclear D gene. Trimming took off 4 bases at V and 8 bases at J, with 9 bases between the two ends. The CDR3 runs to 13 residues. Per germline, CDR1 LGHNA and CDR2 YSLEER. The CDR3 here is CASSPGEDSPLHF. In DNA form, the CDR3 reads TGCGCCAGCAGCCCCGGCGAGGATTCACCCCTCCACTTT.

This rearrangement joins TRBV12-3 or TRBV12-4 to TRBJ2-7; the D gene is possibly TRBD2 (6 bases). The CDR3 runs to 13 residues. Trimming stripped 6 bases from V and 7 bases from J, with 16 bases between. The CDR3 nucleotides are TGTGCCAGCAGCCCCGGGGGACGGGGGGAGCAGTACTTC. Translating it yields CASSPGGRGEQYF.

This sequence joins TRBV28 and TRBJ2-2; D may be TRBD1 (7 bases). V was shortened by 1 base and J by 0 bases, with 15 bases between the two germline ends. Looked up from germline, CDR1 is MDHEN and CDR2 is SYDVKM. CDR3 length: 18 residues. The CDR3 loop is CASSLLTGGGANTGELFF. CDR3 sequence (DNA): TGTGCCAGCAGTTTATTGACTGGAGGGGGCGCGAACACCGGGGAGCTGTTTTTT.